Listed here is a single T cell receptor beta chain. The junction departs from germline at one end; a sequencing error may be responsible. This entry comes from a study of blood T cell repertoires in COVID-19. Study as a whole: The samples span acute and convalescent COVID-19 from the United States, Italy and Spain. Sample material is recorded as cDNA or gDNA derived from T cells, B-cell-depleted T cells, or PBMCs.

Original analysis: Nucleated cell number was recorded as an estimate derived from reference gene primer amplification. Measured with immunoSEQ multiplex PCR; TCRdb has only the in-frame clones, and not every one. The V and J calls and clone size are taken from that table; D and trimming were inferred from the DNA. Of about 400,000 clones detected, about 89% appear once; the ten largest clones hold around 1.3%. The CDR3 is 16 residues long. Looked up from germline, CDR1 is SSHAT and CDR2 is FNYEAQ (reference sequence). The genes are TRBV7-7 and TRBJ2-2, with TRBD2 identical over 8 bases. Sequencing was performed on peripheral blood. This TCR derives from a man aged 40-49 years with acute or convalescent COVID-19. CDR3 nucleotide sequence: TGTGCTAGCAGCTTAGCGACTAGCGCGAACACCGGGGAGCTGTTTTTT. Amino acids: CASSLATSANTGELFF.